The 20 T cell receptor beta chains listed next were all sequenced from one sample in a study of blood T cell repertoires in COVID-19 (dated by TCRdb to 2019 to 2021). Libraries were constructed by the immunoSEQ multiplex PCR assay. TCRdb limited this immuneACCESS table to in-frame rearrangements with V and J called. A share of clones is missing; checked studies link under half to unresolved V genes, and the rest is unexplained. The sample data list 200,000 to 250,000 clones, and approximately 83% of these were observed just once. The ten largest account for around 7% of the sample. The material sequenced was peripheral blood. These TCRs come from a woman in her fifties or sixties with acute or convalescent COVID-19.

The chain is built from TRBV21-1 and TRBJ1-2; the table's D call of TRBD1 was not tested on the DNA. TRBV21-1 is given as a pseudogene. CDR3 length: 18 residues. The CDR3 DNA sequence: TGTGCCAGCAGCTGTTCTTGGTGTGTGAACAGGGGCAAGAATGGCTACACCTTC. Translation gives CASSCSWCVNRGKNGYTF.

V gene TRBV19 combines with J gene TRBJ2-1; D perhaps matches TRBD2 (5 bases). Germline CDR1 reads LNHDA; CDR2 reads SQIVND (reference sequence). The V end was cut by 2 bases, the J end by 6 bases, with 14 bases between. This CDR3 is built from 15 residues. CDR3 in DNA: TGTGCCAGTAGTATACAAGACTACGGAAGCAATGAGCAGTTCTTC. Its protein is CASSIQDYGSNEQFF.

This chain joins TRBV3-1 (or the pseudogene TRBV3-2) and TRBJ2-3; weak D call: TRBD1 (6 bases). The germline V gene encodes CDR1 LGHDT and CDR2 YNNKEL (reference sequence). V lost 11 bases and J lost 6, with 18 bases in between. This CDR3 comprises 13 residues. CDR3 coding DNA: TGTGCCTTAGAGGGGGAAACGGGGGATACGCAGTATTTT. This translates into CALEGETGDTQYF.

Comment on this clone: Additional DNA sequences in this sample encode the identical CDR3. The rearrangement links TRBV28 to TRBJ2-3, with TRBD1 matching over 7 bases. The junction had 5 bases not matched to a gene; V was cut back by 3 bases and J by 2 bases. The CDR3 contains 15 residues. Germline CDR1 and CDR2: MDHEN and SYDVKM. Here the CDR3 reads CASSLGDRVTDTQYF. In DNA form, the CDR3 reads TGTGCCAGCAGTTTGGGCGACAGGGTCACAGATACGCAGTATTTT.

CDR3 DNA sequence: TGTGCCATCAGTGAGTCTTCGGGGGTTAAGTATGGCTACACCTTC. Its protein is CAISESSGVKYGYTF. The genes are TRBV10-3 and TRBJ1-2, with TRBD1 as a possible D gene (5 bases). Per germline, CDR1 ENHRY and CDR2 SYGVKD. This CDR3 contains 15 residues. V lost 0 bases to trimming and J lost 5 bases, with 13 bases between them.

V is TRBV6-5 and J is TRBJ2-7; the match to TRBD2 covers 11 bases. J was trimmed by 0 bases and V by 7 bases; bases with no gene match: 2. The CDR3 consists of 14 residues. Per germline, CDR1 MNHEY and CDR2 SVGAGI. The CDR3 nucleotides are TGTGCCAGCATGGGGACTAGCGGCTCCTACGAGCAGTACTTC. Translation gives CASMGTSGSYEQYF.

The V call is TRBV2, the J call TRBJ1-2; 8 bases are a match to TRBD1. J gave up 4 bases and V 1 base, and 8 bases lay outside the gene matches. The CDR3 has 16 residues. CDR1 SNHLY and CDR2 FYNNEI come from the germline V gene. The CDR3 reads CASSEDTVQGVYGYTF. In nucleotides, the CDR3 is TGTGCCAGCAGTGAAGACACTGTACAGGGGGTCTATGGCTACACCTTC.

V and J are TRBV28 and TRBJ1-3; no definite D call. This CDR3 spans 12 amino acids. The germline CDR1 and CDR2 sequences are MDHEN and SYDVKM. V was pared by 7 bases and J by 3 bases, with 7 bases between. CDR3 region: CASMGGGNTIYF. The DNA of the CDR3 is TGTGCCAGCATGGGAGGTGGAAACACCATATATTTT.

The chain is built from TRBV9 and TRBJ2-7; D remains unclear. Trimming removed 0 bases from V and 8 bases from J, with 15 bases in between. Germline assignment: CDR1 SGDLS and CDR2 YYNGEE. The CDR3 covers 14 residues. The CDR3 spells CASSVEAEQRQQYF. The CDR3 region has the DNA TGTGCCAGCAGCGTAGAGGCGGAACAACGTCAGCAGTACTTC.

CDR3 region: CASSYSGEETQYF. CDR3 nucleotide sequence: TGTGCCAGCAGTTACTCAGGAGAAGAGACCCAGTACTTC. The V and J genes are TRBV6-5 and TRBJ2-5; the D is unclear. Germline CDR1 and CDR2: MNHEY and SVGAGI. The CDR3 runs 13 residues. With 0 bases removed from V and 3 bases from J, the gap between germline ends came to 5 bases.

The genes are TRBV27 and TRBJ1-6; 8 nucleotides line up with TRBD1. The V and J ends lost 4 bases and 9 bases, in that order; junction bases with no gene match: 5. The CDR3 has 14 amino acids. CDR1 is MNHEY, CDR2 SMNVEV, per germline (reference sequence). The CDR3 DNA reads as TGTGCCAGCAGTTCGACAGGGGAGGGTTCACCCCTCCACTTT. As protein: CASSSTGEGSPLHF.

This chain joins TRBV7-8 and TRBJ2-1, with 7 bases fitting TRBD2. Germline values: CDR1 SGHVS, CDR2 FQNEAQ. V shed 2 bases and J 14 bases; nucleotides not matched to a gene: 9. This CDR3 is 13 amino acids long. The CDR3 protein is CASSLRIGGYKFF. The DNA of the CDR3 is TGTGCCAGCAGCTTAAGGATCGGGGGGTATAAGTTCTTC. Full variable domain (remainder filled in from reference TRBV7-8 and TRBJ2-1): GAGVSQSPRYKVAKRGQDVALRCDPISGHVSLFWYQQALGQGPEFLTYFQNEAQLDKSGLPSDRFFAERPEGSVSTLKIQRTQQEDSAVYLCASSLRIGGYKFFGPGTRLTVL.

The chain has TRBV6-5 and TRBJ2-3; possibly TRBD2 for D (5 bases). Germline assignment: CDR1 MNHEY and CDR2 SVGAGI. There are 12 residues in the CDR3. V shed 5 bases and J shed 8 bases, with 11 bases lying between them. The CDR3, as DNA: TGTGCCAGCAGTCTTTTCACTAGTACGCAGTATTTT. Its translation is CASSLFTSTQYF.

This clone was observed at least ten times. V and J are TRBV4-3 and TRBJ1-5; TRBD1 matches 7 bases. The CDR3 contains 14 residues. V shed 4 bases and J 5 bases; nucleotides not matched to a gene: 5. CDR1 and CDR2 (germline): LGHNA, YSLEER. The CDR3 DNA is TGCGCCAGCAGCCTCGGGACAGATTATCAGCCCCAGCATTTT. This encodes CASSLGTDYQPQHF.

The chain employs TRBV30 and TRBJ1-2, with TRBD1 matching 9 bases. The J segment lost 1 base and the V segment lost 2 bases, leaving 8 bases of the junction unmatched. The CDR3 runs to 16 residues. The germline gives CDR1 GTSNPN, CDR2 SVGIG (reference sequence). CDR3 region: CAWSYPGTGNNYGYTF. Written as DNA, the CDR3 is TGTGCCTGGAGTTACCCCGGGACAGGGAATAACTATGGCTACACCTTC.

This clone was seen just once. This chain uses TRBV7-8 with TRBJ2-2, with D maybe TRBD2 (6 bases). Germline V gene data show CDR1 as SGHVS and CDR2 as FQNEAQ. The V gene lost 7 bases and the J gene lost 0 bases, with 15 bases spanning the gap. The CDR3 spans 16 residues. The DNA for the CDR3 is TGTGCCAGCACCCACGGGGGACGCGCGAACACCGGGGAGCTGTTTTTT. Its protein is CASTHGGRANTGELFF.

The gene calls are TRBV12-1 and TRBJ1-5; the table's TRBD1 call for D was not verified on the DNA. TRBV12-1 has pseudogene status. This CDR3 has 18 residues. CDR3 protein: CASNNRDRGGYSNQPQHF. For the CDR3, the DNA is TGTGCCAGCAACAACCGGGACAGGGGCGGGTATAGCAATCAGCCCCAGCATTTT.

CDR3: CASSIGGRETDTQYF. The CDR3 bases are TGTGCCAGTAGTATAGGTGGGCGGGAGACAGATACGCAGTATTTT. The chain recombines TRBV19 with TRBJ2-3; 7 bases align to TRBD2. CDR3 size: 15 residues. V gave up 1 base and J gave up 3 bases; unmatched junction bases: 4. Germline V gene data show CDR1 as LNHDA and CDR2 as SQIVND (reference sequence).

This chain uses TRBV9 with TRBJ2-6; 11 bases line up with TRBD2. CDR3 length: 17 residues. Germline trimming cut 3 bases from V and 1 base from J; bases unmatched to any gene: 3. CDR1 is SGDLS, CDR2 YYNGEE, per germline. The CDR3 protein is CASSGLAGSSGANVLTF. DNA for the CDR3: TGTGCCAGCAGCGGACTAGCGGGAAGTTCTGGGGCCAACGTCCTGACTTTC.

The chain employs TRBV4-1 and TRBJ2-1; TRBD2 matches at 8 bases. The CDR3 spans 15 residues. The V gene's germline CDR1 is MGHRA and CDR2 YSYEKL. V lost 5 bases and J lost 4; bases outside the gene matches: 7. CDR3 DNA sequence: TGCGCCAGCAGCTCGTACGGACTAGCATACAATGAGCAGTTCTTC. Protein: CASSSYGLAYNEQFF.